The 28 T cell receptor beta chains in this list originate from one sample, sequenced in a study of T cell responses to AZD1222 COVID-19 vaccine. TCRdb keeps only in-frame clones here, not all; method: immunoSEQ multiplex PCR. The table lists 120,000 to 150,000 clones, about 92% of them singletons, with roughly 3.1% in the top ten. Sequences were derived from peripheral blood, sampled on day 0 of AZD1222 vaccination. These receptors originate from an adult in good health.

The gene calls are TRBV27 and TRBJ1-2, with TRBD1 matching over 7 bases. CDR1 and CDR2 (germline): MNHEY, SMNVEV (reference sequence). This CDR3 region has 15 residues. V lost 0 bases, J lost 4 bases, and 5 bases stayed unmatched. This chain's CDR3 is CASSLSQGGGYGYTF. CDR3 nucleotide sequence: TGTGCCAGCAGTTTATCGCAGGGGGGAGGCTATGGCTACACCTTC.

This sequence joins TRBV5-6 and TRBJ1-2, with a tentative D call TRBD1 (6 bases). The germline gives CDR1 SGHDT, CDR2 YYEEEE. This CDR3 has 13 amino acids. Trimming took off 1 base at V and 8 bases at J, with 12 bases between the two ends. CDR3 residues: CASSLFGGLGYTF. CDR3 in DNA: TGTGCCAGCAGCTTGTTCGGGGGCCTGGGCTACACCTTC.

V gene TRBV5-1 combines with J gene TRBJ1-2; D is uncertain. This CDR3 contains 12 residues. The germline V gene has CDR1 SGHRS and CDR2 YFSETQ. Deletions cut 0 bases from V and 10 bases from J, with 10 bases between. This CDR3 is CASSLESLDYTF. CDR3 DNA: TGCGCCAGCAGCTTGGAATCCCTGGACTACACCTTC.

The rearrangement links TRBV19 to TRBJ1-5, with TRBD1 matching 7 bases. V gave up 4 bases and J gave up 0 bases; unmatched junction bases: 9. CDR3 size: 17 residues. The V gene's germline CDR1 is LNHDA and CDR2 SQIVND (reference sequence). The CDR3 is CASSSGEGAISNQPQHF. CDR3 coding DNA: TGTGCCAGTAGTAGTGGAGAGGGGGCTATTAGCAATCAGCCCCAGCATTTT.

The chain carries TRBV6-5 and TRBJ1-4; 12 bases fit TRBD1. The CDR3 length is 15 residues. CDR1 MNHEY and CDR2 SVGAGI come from the germline V gene. V lost 1 base and J lost 10; bases outside the gene matches: 4. The CDR3 DNA is TGTGCCAGCAGTTACTGGGGACAGGGGGCGGTAAAACTGTTTTTT. Translated, it gives CASSYWGQGAVKLFF.

The chain combines TRBV5-1 with TRBJ1-1; no firm D call. The germline V gene has CDR1 SGHRS and CDR2 YFSETQ. This CDR3 comprises 15 residues. Trimming stripped 2 bases from V and 2 bases from J, with 13 bases between. Here the CDR3 reads CASSLGILGNTEAFF. The CDR3 coding sequence is TGCGCCAGCAGCTTAGGTATTCTGGGAAACACTGAAGCTTTCTTT.

The CDR3 spells CASSQDEGLNEKLFF. The CDR3 DNA follows: TGTGCCAGCAGCCAAGATGAGGGGTTGAATGAAAAACTGTTTTTT. This chain joins TRBV4-2 and TRBJ1-4; D perhaps matches TRBD1 (5 bases). The V end lost 0 bases, the J end lost 5 bases, and 10 bases lay between the germline ends. The CDR3 length is 15 residues. Germline CDR1 and CDR2: LGHNA and YNFKEQ.

V gene TRBV6-6 combines with J gene TRBJ2-1; D unresolved. This CDR3 comprises 10 residues. The V end lost 8 bases, the J end lost 7 bases, and 6 bases lay between the germline ends. CDR1 is MNHNY and CDR2 is SVGAGI in the germline V gene (reference sequence). This CDR3 reads CASAGNEQFF. CDR3 sequence (DNA): TGTGCCAGCGCCGGGAATGAGCAGTTCTTC.

The chain is built from TRBV7-2 and TRBJ1-6; D remains ambiguous. CDR3 size: 17 residues. V shed 5 bases and J shed 4 bases, with 18 bases lying between them. Germline V CDR1 and CDR2: SGHTA, FQGNSA. The CDR3 spells CASSRVRLGAYNSPLHF. The CDR3 bases are TGTGCCAGCAGCAGGGTTCGTTTGGGAGCTTATAATTCACCCCTCCACTTT. The whole variable domain, remainder taken from reference TRBV7-2 and TRBJ1-6, is GAGVSQSPSNKVTEKGKDVELRCDPISGHTALYWYRQSLGQGLEFLIYFQGNSAPDKSGLPSDRFSAERTGGSVSTLTIQRTQQEDSAVYLCASSRVRLGAYNSPLHFGNGTRLTVT.

This clone was observed once. The chain uses TRBV5-1 and TRBJ1-2, with D perhaps matching TRBD1 (6 bases). The CDR3 runs 14 residues. Germline CDR1 and CDR2: SGHRS and YFSETQ. V lost 3 bases, J lost 4 bases, and 13 bases lay in between. The CDR3 bases are TGCGCCAGCAGCTCGGAACAGGGAGGCTATGGCTACACCTTC. Its protein product is CASSSEQGGYGYTF. The full variable domain, rest sourced from reference TRBV5-1 and TRBJ1-2, is KAGVTQTPRYLIKTRGQQVTLSCSPISGHRSVSWYQQTPGQGLQFLFEYFSETQRNKGNFPGRFSGRQFSNSRSEMNVSTLELGDSALYLCASSSEQGGYGYTFGSGTRLTVV.

The chain is built from TRBV4-1 and TRBJ2-1, with D possibly being TRBD2 (6 bases). Per germline, CDR1 MGHRA and CDR2 YSYEKL. Trimming took off 0 bases at V and 8 bases at J, with 17 bases between the two ends. This CDR3 has 16 amino acids. The CDR3 spells CASSQDSGVAWYEQFF. CDR3 in DNA: TGCGCCAGCAGCCAAGATTCGGGGGTAGCCTGGTATGAGCAGTTCTTC.

V usage is TRBV5-6 and J usage is TRBJ1-1; 9 positions agree with TRBD1. This CDR3 comprises 14 residues. Unmatched junction bases numbered 7, after V lost 6 bases and J lost 4 bases. Germline V gives CDR1 SGHDT, CDR2 YYEEEE. CDR3 sequence reads: CASTIRDRVTEAFF. CDR3 nucleotides: TGTGCCAGCACCATCCGGGACAGGGTCACTGAAGCTTTCTTT.

The rearrangement uses TRBV12-3 or TRBV12-4 and TRBJ2-2; D is unresolved. The CDR3 totals 10 residues. CDR3 in amino acids: CAFGSGELFF. DNA of the CDR3: TGTGCTTTCGGTAGCGGGGAGCTGTTTTTT.

The chain combines TRBV30 with TRBJ1-6; D gene unclear. CDR3 length: 15 amino acids. Germline CDR1 and CDR2: GTSNPN and SVGIG (reference sequence). Between the trimmed V and J ends, which lost 2 bases and 3 bases, there was a span of 11 bases. CDR3 residues: CAWSTEGLYNSPLHF. The CDR3 DNA reads as TGTGCCTGGAGTACGGAAGGCCTCTATAATTCACCCCTCCACTTT. The entire variable domain, with the rest obtained from reference TRBV30 and TRBJ1-6, is as follows: SQTIHQWPATLVQPVGSPLSLECTVEGTSNPNLYWYRQAAGRGLQLLFYSVGIGQISSEVPQNLSASRPQDRQFILSSKKLLLSDSGFYLCAWSTEGLYNSPLHFGNGTRLTVT.

The CDR3 is CASSQEGAGNTEAFF. The CDR3 DNA is TGTGCCAGCAGCCAAGAGGGAGCGGGGAACACTGAAGCTTTCTTT. V gene TRBV3-1 (or the pseudogene TRBV3-2) combines with J gene TRBJ1-1; D remains ambiguous. Trimming took 0 bases from V and 1 from J, leaving 9 bases between them. This CDR3 has 15 amino acids. CDR1 and CDR2 from the germline V gene are LGHDT and YNNKEL (reference sequence).

This sequence joins TRBV19 and TRBJ2-5, with 9 positions matching TRBD1. The germline CDR1 and CDR2 sequences are LNHDA and SQIVND (reference sequence). CDR3 size: 15 residues. V trimming: 5 bases; J trimming: 5 bases; junction bases outside the gene matches: 9. CDR3 residues: CASSSGTGREETQYF. The CDR3 DNA sequence: TGTGCCAGTAGTTCCGGGACAGGGCGCGAGGAGACCCAGTACTTC.

The V and J genes are TRBV19 and TRBJ1-2; TRBD1 agrees at 9 bases. With V trimmed by 7 bases and J by 8 bases, 5 bases remained unmatched. Germline-derived CDR1 and CDR2 are LNHDA and SQIVND (reference sequence). CDR3 size: 12 residues. The CDR3 spells CASTRDRDGYTF. For the CDR3, the DNA is TGTGCCAGTACCCGGGACAGGGACGGCTACACCTTC.

V gene TRBV27 combines with J gene TRBJ2-1, with 11 bases that match TRBD2. Germline V gene lookup returns CDR1 MNHEY and CDR2 SMNVEV (reference sequence). The CDR3 is made up of 15 amino acids. The trim removed 5 bases at V and 9 bases at J, leaving 9 bases unmatched. The CDR3 region is CASSTRSGRDGEQFF. The CDR3 DNA follows: TGTGCCAGCAGTACGCGTAGCGGGAGGGACGGTGAGCAGTTCTTC.

The V call is TRBV12-5, the J call TRBJ1-2, with no clear D. CDR3 length: 14 residues. CDR1 and CDR2 from the germline V gene are LGHNT and FRNRAP. Between the trimmed V and J ends, which lost 2 bases and 7 bases, there was a span of 14 bases. Here the CDR3 reads CASGLSGSKLGYTF. Written as DNA, the CDR3 is TGTGCTAGTGGTTTGTCCGGCTCGAAGCTTGGCTACACCTTC.

The chain links TRBV5-4 to TRBJ2-7; 7 positions match TRBD1. V shed 4 bases, J shed 7 bases, and the junction held 8 bases outside the gene matches. CDR1 is SGHNT and CDR2 is YYREEE in the germline V gene (reference sequence). The CDR3 length is 13 residues. The DNA of the CDR3 is TGTGCCAGCAGCCCTCGGGACAGCCGGGAGCAGTACTTC. It codes for CASSPRDSREQYF.

The chain uses TRBV19 and TRBJ2-5, with TRBD2 as a possible D gene (5 bases). This CDR3 region has 14 residues. CDR1 and CDR2 from the germline V gene are LNHDA and SQIVND (reference sequence). The ends were cut back, 3 bases at V and 5 bases at J, with 13 bases in the middle. Written as DNA, the CDR3 is TGTGCCAGTAGTATGGGCCCCACGGGGGAGACCCAGTACTTC. Translation gives CASSMGPTGETQYF.

This chain joins TRBV28 and TRBJ1-2; D possibly corresponds to TRBD1 (6 bases). Trimming shortened V by 4 bases and J by 7 bases, and 19 bases separated the two germline ends. This CDR3 has 15 amino acids. CDR1 is MDHEN, CDR2 SYDVKM, per germline. The CDR3 spells CASSSGETDSRGYTF. Written as DNA, the CDR3 is TGTGCCAGCAGTTCAGGCGAAACGGACAGTCGTGGCTACACCTTC.

This clone was detected only once. The chain links TRBV15 to TRBJ1-5; D is unresolved. The CDR3 loop spans 15 amino acids. Germline CDR1 and CDR2: LNHNV and YYDKDF (reference sequence). Trimming shortened V by 0 bases and J by 11 bases, and 17 bases separated the two germline ends. CDR3 DNA sequence: TGTGCCACCAGCAGAGATAAGGGAGAGGTAGAGGCCCAGCATTTT. The encoded protein is CATSRDKGEVEAQHF.

V gene TRBV15 combines with J gene TRBJ1-5; unclear D gene. Trimming removed 1 base from V and 4 bases from J, with 5 bases in between. Germline V gene lookup returns CDR1 LNHNV and CDR2 YYDKDF (reference sequence). This CDR3 spans 13 amino acids. CDR3 protein: CATSRAGNQPQHF. DNA for the CDR3: TGTGCCACCAGCAGAGCCGGGAATCAGCCCCAGCATTTT.

A word on this clone: Other DNA sequences in this sample translate to the same CDR3. CDR3 amino acids: CASSPLGQGNTEAFF. In nucleotides, the CDR3 is TGTGCCAGCTCACCCCTCGGGCAGGGGAACACTGAAGCTTTCTTT. The gene calls are TRBV18 and TRBJ1-1, with D possibly matching TRBD1 (5 bases). The ends were cut back, 3 bases at V and 1 base at J, with 12 bases in the middle. The CDR3 spans 15 residues. Per the germline V gene, CDR1 is KGHSH and CDR2 is LQKENI. The full variable domain, with the rest looked up from reference TRBV18 and TRBJ1-1, is NAGVMQNPRHLVRRRGQEARLRCSPMKGHSHVYWYRQLPEEGLKFMVYLQKENIIDESGMPKERFSAEFPKEGPSILRIQQVVRGDSAAYFCASSPLGQGNTEAFFGQGTRLTVV.

The chain has TRBV5-1 and TRBJ2-2, with 11 bases identical to TRBD2. Trimming removed 0 bases from V and 1 base from J; junction bases left unmatched: 5. The germline V gene encodes CDR1 SGHRS and CDR2 YFSETQ. The CDR3 extends over 18 amino acids. The CDR3 DNA is TGCGCCAGCAGCTTGGGCCCGACTAGCGGGAAGAACACCGGGGAGCTGTTTTTT. Its translation is CASSLGPTSGKNTGELFF.

The gene calls are TRBV5-1 and TRBJ2-7; the match to TRBD2 covers 12 bases. Germline values: CDR1 SGHRS, CDR2 YFSETQ. The CDR3 covers 17 residues. After removal of 1 base from V and 3 bases from J, the junction contained 8 bases not matched to a gene. The CDR3 region is CASSLLRTSGTNYEQYF. The CDR3 DNA reads TGCGCCAGCAGCTTGTTGCGGACTAGCGGGACGAACTACGAGCAGTACTTC.

The chain recombines TRBV7-8 with TRBJ2-1, with 9 bases identical to TRBD1. Germline assignment: CDR1 SGHVS and CDR2 FQNEAQ. V lost 2 bases and J lost 13; bases outside the gene matches: 9. The length of the CDR3 is 14 residues. In DNA, the CDR3 is TGTGCCAGCAGCTTAAAGGACAGGGGCCAAGTCCAGTTCTTC. Its translation is CASSLKDRGQVQFF. Based on the CDR3 plus reference TRBV7-8 and TRBJ2-1, the full variable domain is GAGVSQSPRYKVAKRGQDVALRCDPISGHVSLFWYQQALGQGPEFLTYFQNEAQLDKSGLPSDRFFAERPEGSVSTLKIQRTQQEDSAVYLCASSLKDRGQVQFFGPGTRLTVL.